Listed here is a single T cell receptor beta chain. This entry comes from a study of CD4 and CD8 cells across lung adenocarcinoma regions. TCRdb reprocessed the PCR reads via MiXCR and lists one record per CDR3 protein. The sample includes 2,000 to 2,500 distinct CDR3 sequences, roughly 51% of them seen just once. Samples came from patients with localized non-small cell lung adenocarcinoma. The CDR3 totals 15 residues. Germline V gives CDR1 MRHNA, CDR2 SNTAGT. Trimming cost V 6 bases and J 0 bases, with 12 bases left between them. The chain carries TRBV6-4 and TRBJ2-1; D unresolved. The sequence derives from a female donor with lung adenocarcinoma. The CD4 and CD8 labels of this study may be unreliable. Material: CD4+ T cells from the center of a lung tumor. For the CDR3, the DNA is TGTGCCAGCAGCCCGGACGAAAGCTCCTACAATGAGCAGTTCTTC. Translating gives CASSPDESSYNEQFF.